A single sample is the source of the 18 T cell receptor beta chains below, sequenced in a study of shared clonotypes between healthy human individuals. Method: immunoSEQ multiplex PCR; TCRdb's copy keeps in-frame clones and lacks some. The sample carries millions of clones, more than 90% recorded once. The sequenced sample was naive CD4+ T cells sorted from blood. Indicated subset: CD45RA+ positively selected. The receptors were sampled from a young man in good health.

The V and J genes are TRBV11-2 and TRBJ2-3; 7 positions match TRBD2. Germline V gives CDR1 SGHAT, CDR2 FQNNGV. CDR3 length equals 13 residues. V gave up 5 bases and J gave up 5 bases; unmatched junction bases: 4. The CDR3 loop is CASSRGERDTQYF. Here the CDR3 DNA reads TGTGCCAGCAGCCGGGGGGAGAGAGATACGCAGTATTTT.

Comment on this clone: This sample also contains other DNA sequences that code for the same CDR3. The chain couples TRBV28 to TRBJ1-1; possible D gene TRBD1, 5 bases. This CDR3 spans 13 amino acids. Trimming removed 2 bases from V and 1 base from J, with 5 bases in between. CDR1 is MDHEN, CDR2 SYDVKM, per germline. CDR3 sequence reads: CASSLTGNTEAFF. Here the CDR3 DNA reads TGTGCCAGCAGTTTAACAGGGAACACTGAAGCTTTCTTT.

The CDR3 loop is CASSLNRGIEQFF. As DNA, the CDR3 is TGTGCCAGCAGCTTGAACAGGGGAATTGAGCAGTTCTTC. This rearrangement joins TRBV5-4 to TRBJ2-1; 7 bases match TRBD1. V lost 1 base to trimming and J lost 9 bases; unmatched junction nucleotides: 4. CDR1 SGHNT and CDR2 YYREEE come from the germline V gene (reference sequence). This CDR3 spans 13 amino acids.

The V call is TRBV23-1, the J call TRBJ2-7, with D perhaps TRBD1 (5 bases). TRBV23-1 is an ORF for which the function is uncertain. CDR3 size: 16 residues. The V and J ends lost 0 bases and 2 bases respectively, with 14 bases between them. As DNA, the CDR3 is TGCGCCAGCAGTCAATCAGGGCAGGGTCCCCCCTACGAGCAGTACTTC. As protein: CASSQSGQGPPYEQYF.

The chain links TRBV23-1 to TRBJ1-5, with D maybe TRBD1 (6 bases). TRBV23-1 is an ORF; its function is uncertain. The CDR3 length is 16 residues. The ends were cut back, 0 bases at V and 6 bases at J, with 15 bases in the middle. The CDR3 bases are TGCGCCAGCAGTCAATCTTCGGGGGCGCGGGGTCAGCCCCAGCATTTT. It is translated as CASSQSSGARGQPQHF.

V usage is TRBV25-1 and J usage is TRBJ1-2; D ambiguous. Per the germline V gene, CDR1 is MGHDK and CDR2 is SYGVNS. V was cut by 4 bases and J by 8 bases, with 17 bases left in between. This CDR3 spans 14 amino acids. In DNA, the CDR3 is TGTGCCAGCAGTGCCCCCCTTGGGGTGGGGGGCTACACCTTC. This gives the protein CASSAPLGVGGYTF.

V gene TRBV6-6 combines with J gene TRBJ2-3; tentative D call: TRBD2 (6 bases). The CDR3 contains 14 residues. The V gene lost 5 bases and the J gene lost 0 bases, with 9 bases spanning the gap. Germline V gene data show CDR1 as MNHNY and CDR2 as SVGAGI (reference sequence). The DNA of the CDR3 is TGTGCCAGCAGTGACGGGACTAGCACAGATACGCAGTATTTT. Protein product: CASSDGTSTDTQYF.

The chain links TRBV18 to TRBJ1-2; possible D gene TRBD1, 5 bases. The CDR3 spans 13 residues. CDR1 and CDR2 (germline): KGHSH, LQKENI. Trimming left V 3 bases short and J 7 bases short, with 12 bases between. The CDR3 DNA follows: TGTGCCAGCTCACCGGGGCCAATAAGTGGCTACACCTTC. This encodes CASSPGPISGYTF. Full variable domain (outside the CDR3, taken from reference TRBV18 and TRBJ1-2): NAGVMQNPRHLVRRRGQEARLRCSPMKGHSHVYWYRQLPEEGLKFMVYLQKENIIDESGMPKERFSAEFPKEGPSILRIQQVVRGDSAAYFCASSPGPISGYTFGSGTRLTVV.

Turning to this clone: The DNA is omitted, as the CDR3 cannot be located on it reliably, and the CDR3 follows TCRdb's listing. The chain is built from TRBV6-1 and TRBJ2-7; the table assigns TRBD1, which was not confirmed against the DNA. Germline V gene sequence: CDR1 MNHNS, CDR2 SASEGT. The CDR3 has 15 residues if both end residues are counted. CDR3 sequence reads: CASSTSDRNPYEQYF.

The rearrangement joins TRBV7-2 to TRBJ2-5; D unclear. Per germline, CDR1 SGHTA and CDR2 FQGNSA. V was trimmed by 4 bases and J by 3 bases, leaving 21 bases between them. The CDR3 extends over 17 amino acids. The CDR3 region is CASSSYGIGSLEETQYF. The CDR3 DNA sequence: TGTGCCAGCAGCTCATATGGGATAGGGTCCCTAGAAGAGACCCAGTACTTC. Looking up the rest from reference TRBV7-2 and TRBJ2-5 gives the full variable domain: GAGVSQSPSNKVTEKGKDVELRCDPISGHTALYWYRQSLGQGLEFLIYFQGNSAPDKSGLPSDRFSAERTGGSVSTLTIQRTQQEDSAVYLCASSSYGIGSLEETQYFGPGTRLLVL.

The chain is built from TRBV28 and TRBJ2-5, with TRBD1 matching 9 bases. V lost 5 bases, J lost 4 bases, and 14 bases stayed unmatched. Germline values: CDR1 MDHEN, CDR2 SYDVKM. This CDR3 contains 17 residues. This CDR3 reads CASSPVLTGGWGETQYF. As DNA, the CDR3 is TGTGCCAGCAGTCCCGTGCTTACAGGGGGCTGGGGAGAGACCCAGTACTTC. The entire variable domain, with the rest obtained from reference TRBV28 and TRBJ2-5, is as follows: DVKVTQSSRYLVKRTGEKVFLECVQDMDHENMFWYRQDPGLGLRLIYFSYDVKMKEKGDIPEGYSVSREKKERFSLILESASTNQTSMYLCASSPVLTGGWGETQYFGPGTRLLVL.

The chain has TRBV14 and TRBJ2-5; perhaps TRBD1 as D (6 bases). The J call may be wrong; the DNA end is better matched by TRBJ2-7. Germline-derived CDR1 and CDR2 are SGHDN and FVKESK. This CDR3 comprises 14 residues. The chain's CDR3 is CASSQDSDSHEQYF. CDR3 bases: TGTGCCAGCAGCCAAGATTCGGACAGCCACGAGCAGTACTTC.

For the CDR3, the DNA is TGCGCCAGCAGCTTCGGGGGACAGGGGGCACTTAATTCACCCCTCCACTTT. This codes for CASSFGGQGALNSPLHF. This sequence joins TRBV5-1 and TRBJ1-6; TRBD1 agrees at 12 bases. J lost 6 bases, V lost 2 bases, and 6 bases had no gene match. The CDR3 has 17 residues. Germline values: CDR1 SGHRS, CDR2 YFSETQ.

CDR3 nucleotides: TGTGCCAGCGGGTGGACTGAAGCTTTCTTT. Translated: CASGWTEAFF. The J gene is TRBJ1-1, the V gene TRBV28; the D is unclear. Germline values: CDR1 MDHEN, CDR2 SYDVKM. V dropped 8 bases and J dropped 5 bases, with 6 bases sitting between them. This CDR3 is built from 10 residues.

The V call is TRBV7-2, the J call TRBJ1-2, with 10 bases fitting TRBD1. Trimming at V came to 4 bases and at J to 6 bases, leaving 5 bases not matched to a gene. This CDR3 has 14 amino acids. Germline CDR1 reads SGHTA; CDR2 reads FQGNSA. The CDR3 sequence is CASSSWTGGDGYTF. The CDR3 DNA reads TGTGCCAGCAGCTCCTGGACAGGGGGAGATGGCTACACCTTC.

Of note for this clone: The same CDR3 can be traced to other DNA sequences in this sample. CDR3 sequence reads: CASSLGGGGFYNEQFF. In nucleotides, the CDR3 is TGCGCCAGCAGCTTGGGAGGCGGGGGTTTCTACAATGAGCAGTTCTTC. V usage is TRBV5-1 and J usage is TRBJ2-1; 7 bases are a match to TRBD2. Unmatched junction bases numbered 6, after V lost 0 bases and J lost 3 bases. Germline CDR1 is SGHRS and CDR2 is YFSETQ. The CDR3 is made up of 16 amino acids.

The chain uses TRBV5-6 and TRBJ1-6; 9 bases agree with TRBD1. The V gene's germline CDR1 is SGHDT and CDR2 YYEEEE. The CDR3 sequence is 16 residues long. With V trimmed by 3 bases and J by 10 bases, 11 bases remained unmatched. The CDR3 loop is CASSSGRTGAGSPLHF. In DNA form, the CDR3 reads TGTGCCAGCAGCTCGGGAAGGACAGGGGCCGGCTCACCCCTCCACTTT.

This sequence joins TRBV9 and TRBJ2-4; D possibly corresponds to TRBD2 (6 bases). V was pared by 0 bases and J by 3 bases, with 19 bases between. Germline V lookup: CDR1 SGDLS, CDR2 YYNGEE. CDR3 size: 18 residues. The CDR3 loop reads CASSVEMGGGVGKNIQYF. The CDR3 DNA reads TGTGCCAGCAGCGTAGAGATGGGAGGCGGGGTGGGCAAAAACATTCAGTACTTC.